The 23 T cell receptor beta chains given below trace back to one sample, sequenced in a study of cytomegalovirus exposure and HLA in healthy donors. The primer mix had 60 Vbeta and 13 Jbeta primers. Only in-frame clones appear in the TCRdb table, and some are missing; sequencing was by immunoSEQ multiplex PCR. The sample shows 150,000 or so clones, around 80% of them seen only once. The sample consisted of PBMCs. The receptors stem from a man aged 45-65 years in good health and CMV-seronegative.

CDR3 sequence: CASSQERRSYYNEQFF. The DNA of the CDR3 is TGTGCCAGCAGCCAAGAGCGGCGGAGTTATTACAATGAGCAGTTCTTC. The rearrangement joins TRBV4-2 to TRBJ2-1, with D hard to call. V lost 0 bases and J lost 4, with 13 bases in between. The CDR3 covers 16 residues. The germline V gene encodes CDR1 LGHNA and CDR2 YNFKEQ.

This clone has just one count. This chain links TRBV5-1 with TRBJ2-5, with TRBD2 identical over 10 bases. CDR1 SGHRS and CDR2 YFSETQ come from the germline V gene. The CDR3 has 15 residues. Trimming cost V 4 bases and J 1 base; bases outside gene matches: 4. Here the CDR3 reads CASSPRTSGQETQYF. The DNA of the CDR3 is TGCGCCAGCAGCCCCCGGACTAGCGGCCAAGAGACCCAGTACTTC.

J is TRBJ1-2 and V is TRBV6-5; 8 bases map to TRBD1. Losses at the gene ends were 2 bases for V and 5 bases for J; bases not matched to a gene: 4. Germline V gene sequence: CDR1 MNHEY, CDR2 SVGAGI. The CDR3 is 14 amino acids. CDR3 in amino acids: CASSYGQGAYGYTF. CDR3 nucleotides: TGTGCCAGCAGTTACGGACAGGGCGCTTATGGCTACACCTTC.

V and J are TRBV27 and TRBJ2-3, with TRBD2 matching 9 bases. The CDR3 runs to 15 residues. Germline lookup yields CDR1 MNHEY and CDR2 SMNVEV (reference sequence). Trimming removed 2 bases from V and 0 bases from J; junction bases left unmatched: 0. The DNA of the CDR3 is TGTGCCAGCAGTTTAGCGGGAGGGAGCACAGATACGCAGTATTTT. Translated, it gives CASSLAGGSTDTQYF.

This chain uses TRBV7-9 with TRBJ1-1; D may be TRBD1 (6 bases). Between the trimmed V and J ends, which lost 3 bases and 1 base, there was a span of 9 bases. The CDR3 loop spans 14 amino acids. Germline V lookup: CDR1 SEHNR, CDR2 FQNEAQ (reference sequence). DNA for the CDR3: TGTGCCAGCAGCTTGACAGGACCGAACACTGAAGCTTTCTTT. As protein: CASSLTGPNTEAFF.

This chain links TRBV29-1 with TRBJ1-1; D might be TRBD1 (5 bases). CDR1 SQVTM and CDR2 ANQGSEA come from the germline V gene. The CDR3 is made up of 14 amino acids. The ends were cut back, 8 bases at V and 0 bases at J, with 16 bases in the middle. CDR3 sequence (DNA): TGCAGCACCAAGAACAGGTTTTTGAACACTGAAGCTTTCTTT. Protein: CSTKNRFLNTEAFF.

This chain connects TRBV18 to TRBJ2-5; maybe TRBD1 (6 bases). There are 15 residues in the CDR3. From germline, CDR1 is KGHSH and CDR2 LQKENI. Trimming removed 4 bases at V and 2 bases at J, with 14 bases between. CDR3 in DNA: TGTGCCAGCTCACGGTCGGCAGGGGTACAAGAGACCCAGTACTTC. Its translation is CASSRSAGVQETQYF.

V is TRBV5-5 and J is TRBJ2-3; TRBD2 matches 7 bases. The trim removed 1 base at V and 4 bases at J, leaving 6 bases unmatched. The CDR3 is 15 amino acids. Germline V gives CDR1 SGHKS, CDR2 YYEKEE (reference sequence). CDR3 coding DNA: TGTGCCAGCAGCTTGCGTGCGGGGGTCGCAGATACGCAGTATTTT. It is translated as CASSLRAGVADTQYF.

The rearrangement uses TRBV5-1 and TRBJ2-5, with D possibly TRBD2 on 6 matching bases. The ends were cut back, 4 bases at V and 3 bases at J, with 19 bases in the middle. The germline gives CDR1 SGHRS, CDR2 YFSETQ. This CDR3 is 16 amino acids long. CDR3: CASSPDPRGTKETQYF. The CDR3 DNA reads as TGCGCCAGCAGCCCCGACCCTCGGGGGACCAAAGAGACCCAGTACTTC.

The J gene is TRBJ1-1, the V gene TRBV6-1; D unresolved. Germline V gives CDR1 MNHNS, CDR2 SASEGT. The CDR3 loop spans 13 amino acids. Trimming took 4 bases from V and 1 from J, leaving 7 bases between them. The CDR3 is CASSVAANTEAFF. CDR3 coding DNA: TGTGCCAGCAGTGTAGCAGCGAACACTGAAGCTTTCTTT.

This chain uses TRBV14 with TRBJ1-5, with D maybe TRBD1 (5 bases). CDR3 size: 14 residues. Looked up from germline, CDR1 is SGHDN and CDR2 is FVKESK. Trimming removed 1 base at V and 8 bases at J, with 12 bases between. The CDR3 bases are TGTGCCAGCAGCCAAGGGGGGGAGAGGAAGCCCCAGCATTTT. As protein: CASSQGGERKPQHF.

This chain connects TRBV4-1 to TRBJ2-1; 8 bases align to TRBD1. Unmatched junction bases numbered 7, after V lost 4 bases and J lost 2 bases. The CDR3 has 16 residues. CDR1 is MGHRA and CDR2 is YSYEKL in the germline V gene. The CDR3 nucleotides read TGCGCCAGCAGCCGAGGACAGGGAGAAACCTACAATGAGCAGTTCTTC. Protein sequence: CASSRGQGETYNEQFF.

The chain couples TRBV19 to TRBJ1-2; TRBD1 aligns across 11 bases. The germline CDR1 and CDR2 sequences are LNHDA and SQIVND (reference sequence). The CDR3 totals 12 residues. V lost 8 bases and J lost 8; bases outside the gene matches: 4. CDR3 residues: CASSRTGGGYTF. CDR3 sequence (DNA): TGTGCCAGTTCCCGGACAGGGGGCGGCTACACCTTC.

On this clone itself: The identical CDR3 is also encoded by other nucleotide sequences in the sample. V and J are TRBV5-1 and TRBJ1-1, with 7 bases matching TRBD1. Losses at the gene ends were 1 base for V and 3 bases for J; bases not matched to a gene: 3. The germline gives CDR1 SGHRS, CDR2 YFSETQ. This CDR3 spans 14 amino acids. CDR3 loop: CASSLRGQDTEAFF. DNA of the CDR3: TGCGCCAGCAGCTTGAGGGGGCAGGACACTGAAGCTTTCTTT. Full variable domain (rest looked up from reference TRBV5-1 and TRBJ1-1): KAGVTQTPRYLIKTRGQQVTLSCSPISGHRSVSWYQQTPGQGLQFLFEYFSETQRNKGNFPGRFSGRQFSNSRSEMNVSTLELGDSALYLCASSLRGQDTEAFFGQGTRLTVV.

The CDR3 DNA reads TGTGCCAGCAGTTACTCGACTCTTGGGAGCACCTACGAGCAGTACTTC. Translating gives CASSYSTLGSTYEQYF. The V gene is TRBV6-6, the J gene TRBJ2-7, with D possibly TRBD2 on 5 matching bases. The CDR3 sequence is 16 residues long. V gave up 0 bases and J gave up 2 bases, with 14 bases separating them. Per the germline V gene, CDR1 is MNHNY and CDR2 is SVGAGI (reference sequence).

The chain links TRBV4-2 to TRBJ2-1, with 10 bases matching TRBD1. CDR3 length: 18 residues. Trimming removed 1 base from V and 5 bases from J; junction bases left unmatched: 11. Germline V CDR1 and CDR2: LGHNA, YNFKEQ. The CDR3 DNA sequence: TGTGCCAGCAGCCAAGGCGAGGTGGGACAGGGGTCCGACAATGAGCAGTTCTTC. Residues: CASSQGEVGQGSDNEQFF.

This clone was counted between two and nine times. The chain joins TRBV21-1 to TRBJ2-7; the DNA was not used to check the table's D call, TRBD2. TRBV21-1 is a pseudogene locus. This CDR3 comprises 18 residues. The CDR3 region is CASSKGSLSGSYPYEQYF. DNA of the CDR3: TGTGCCAGCAGCAAAGGGAGCCTTAGCGGATCTTATCCCTACGAGCAGTACTTC.

This clone appeared a single time. The chain employs TRBV11-3 and TRBJ1-5; TRBD1 agrees at 7 bases. The CDR3 extends over 18 amino acids. V lost 8 bases, J lost 0 bases, and 16 bases stayed unmatched. Germline lookup yields CDR1 SGHNT and CDR2 YENEEA. CDR3 coding DNA: TGTGCCAGCCGTTTACAGGGGAGCCTGAATTATAGCAATCAGCCCCAGCATTTT. Its protein is CASRLQGSLNYSNQPQHF.

This sequence joins TRBV5-6 and TRBJ1-1; D possibly corresponds to TRBD1 (5 bases). The V end lost 2 bases, the J end lost 7 bases, and 12 bases lay between the germline ends. Germline CDR1 is SGHDT and CDR2 is YYEEEE. The CDR3 has 13 amino acids. CDR3: CASSFLGADEAFF. The DNA of the CDR3 is TGTGCCAGCAGCTTTTTAGGGGCCGATGAAGCTTTCTTT.

The chain has TRBV10-3 and TRBJ2-5, with 11 nucleotides matching TRBD2. The V gene's germline CDR1 is ENHRY and CDR2 SYGVKD. V gave up 9 bases and J gave up 2 bases; unmatched junction bases: 8. The CDR3 has 15 amino acids. The CDR3 nucleotides are TGTGCCATGGGCCCGGGGACTAGCGGACAAGAGACCCAGTACTTC. It yields the protein CAMGPGTSGQETQYF.

This chain uses TRBV2 with TRBJ2-5; D not certain. CDR1 is SNHLY, CDR2 FYNNEI, per germline. Trimming took 4 bases from V and 3 from J, leaving 6 bases between them. The CDR3 has 12 residues. The CDR3 region is CASSVRKETQYF. CDR3 DNA: TGTGCCAGCAGTGTGAGGAAAGAGACCCAGTACTTC.

This chain connects TRBV9 to TRBJ2-3; 11 bases agree with TRBD2. Germline V gene lookup returns CDR1 SGDLS and CDR2 YYNGEE. This CDR3 has 16 amino acids. V shed 0 bases, J shed 6 bases, and the junction held 6 bases outside the gene matches. CDR3 sequence reads: CASSVDLAGGSDTQYF. Written as DNA, the CDR3 is TGTGCCAGCAGCGTAGACCTAGCGGGGGGTTCGGATACGCAGTATTTT.

The chain is built from TRBV5-1 and TRBJ2-1; TRBD2 might be the D (5 bases). Trimming took 2 bases from V and 7 from J, leaving 19 bases between them. CDR1 is SGHRS, CDR2 YFSETQ, per germline. This CDR3 is 16 amino acids long. For the CDR3, the DNA is TGCGCCAGCAGCTTATTCTCCTCCGGGGTGGGGAATGAGCAGTTCTTC. Translating gives CASSLFSSGVGNEQFF. Supplemented by reference TRBV5-1 and TRBJ2-1, the full variable domain reads KAGVTQTPRYLIKTRGQQVTLSCSPISGHRSVSWYQQTPGQGLQFLFEYFSETQRNKGNFPGRFSGRQFSNSRSEMNVSTLELGDSALYLCASSLFSSGVGNEQFFGPGTRLTVL.